This TCR beta chain stems from a study of T cell responses to AZD1222 COVID-19 vaccine. General study points: Only a handful of AZD1222 recipients tested seropositive at baseline.

This clone has just one count. Antigen specificity is unknown. Germline V gene data show CDR1 as SNHLY and CDR2 as FYNNEI. Trimming took 4 bases from V and 5 from J; bases not matched to a gene: 2. The CDR3 totals 13 residues. Data came from immunoSEQ multiplex PCR; TCRdb stores just in-frame clones and leaves some out. The table records about 47,000 clones, around four fifths of them present only once. The input for sequencing was peripheral blood, taken 28 days after the second dose of the MenACWY control vaccine. J is TRBJ2-5 and V is TRBV2, with 9 bases identical to TRBD2. This clonotype originated in an adult who received the MenACWY meningococcal vaccine as a control. Here the CDR3 reads CASSGGGAETQYF. CDR3 DNA sequence: TGTGCCAGCAGTGGCGGGGGGGCTGAGACCCAGTACTTC.